Below, 25 T cell receptor beta chains from the same sample are listed, as sequenced in a study of vaccination and CD4 T cells after COVID-19. Described treatment: approximately 11-day PBMC culture with coronavirus spike peptide pools or control peptides (ViraFEST assay). Antigens for these TCRs are unknown. Cultured CD4+ T cell DNA was sequenced using the Oncomine TCR Beta short-read assay. TCRdb analysed the PCR reads with MiXCR anew, one entry per CDR3 protein. This table has around 15,000 distinct CDR3 sequences, 65% to 75% appearing once. Material: CD4+ T cells from blood, cultured in vitro. All receptors derive from a human donor who had recovered from COVID-19.

The rearrangement joins TRBV6-1 to TRBJ2-2; TRBD2 matches at 9 bases. The CDR3 is 19 residues long. The V segment lost 7 bases and the J segment 0 bases; nucleotides outside the gene matches: 15. The V gene's germline CDR1 is MNHNS and CDR2 SASEGT. The CDR3 nucleotides read TGTGCCAGCAAGGGTGGACACAGGGGACTAGCTCCGAACACCGGGGAGCTGTTTTTT. Protein product: CASKGGHRGLAPNTGELFF.

This clonotype occurred once. This chain joins TRBV7-2 and TRBJ2-4, with 9 nucleotides matching TRBD2. The V segment lost 10 bases and the J segment 3 bases; nucleotides outside the gene matches: 10. From germline, CDR1 is SGHTA and CDR2 FQGNSA. CDR3 size: 15 residues. The DNA of the CDR3 is TGTGCCACAGCGGGGGGTGGGGGTGTCAAAAACATTCAGTACTTC. It yields the protein CATAGGGGVKNIQYF.

J is TRBJ2-5 and V is TRBV19; 12 positions agree with TRBD2. The V gene end was trimmed by 6 bases and the J gene end by 5 bases; junction bases not matched to a gene: 13. The CDR3 has 17 residues. Per the germline V gene, CDR1 is LNHDA and CDR2 is SQIVND (reference sequence). CDR3 bases: TGTGCCAGTAGCAAAACCGGACTAGCGGGGTGGGAGGAGACCCAGTACTTC. It specifies CASSKTGLAGWEETQYF.

The rearrangement links TRBV19 to TRBJ1-1; 8 bases line up with TRBD1. This CDR3 is 11 amino acids long. With V trimmed by 9 bases and J by 5 bases, 2 bases remained unmatched. Germline V lookup: CDR1 LNHDA, CDR2 SQIVND (reference sequence). DNA for the CDR3: TGTGCCAGCAGGGGGCGTACTGAAGCTTTCTTT. Its translation: CASRGRTEAFF.

This clonotype was counted only a few times. The chain couples TRBV19 to TRBJ2-3; D not resolved. Germline V gives CDR1 LNHDA, CDR2 SQIVND (reference sequence). Between the trimmed V and J ends, which lost 4 bases and 4 bases, there was a span of 15 bases. This CDR3 is built from 15 residues. The CDR3 DNA follows: TGTGCCAGTAGTAGCCGGGCCGGGCCTCCAGATACGCAGTATTTT. Protein sequence: CASSSRAGPPDTQYF.

V is TRBV12-3 or TRBV12-4 and J is TRBJ2-5; perhaps TRBD2 as D (5 bases). Trimming took 3 bases from V and 5 from J, leaving 13 bases between them. There are 14 residues in the CDR3. The CDR3 region has the DNA TGTGCCAGCAGTTTCAGGACGGGCGGGGAGACCCAGTACTTC. Encoded protein: CASSFRTGGETQYF.

The chain couples TRBV30 to TRBJ1-5; D perhaps matches TRBD1 (5 bases). The length of the CDR3 is 16 residues. V was clipped by 2 bases and J by 4 bases, with 18 bases between them. Germline-derived CDR1 and CDR2 are GTSNPN and SVGIG (reference sequence). CDR3 coding DNA: TGTGCCTGGAGTCACCCACCACAGGCAGGGAATCAGCCCCAGCATTTT. This translates into CAWSHPPQAGNQPQHF.

The V and J genes are TRBV6-1 and TRBJ1-5; D is perhaps TRBD1 (5 bases). Germline V CDR1 and CDR2: MNHNS, SASEGT. Trimming took off 7 bases at V and 2 bases at J, with 18 bases between the two ends. This CDR3 comprises 16 residues. CDR3 in amino acids: CASIESRQWGNQPQHF. The CDR3 nucleotides read TGTGCCAGCATCGAGAGCCGACAGTGGGGCAATCAGCCCCAGCATTTT.

The chain combines TRBV20-1 with TRBJ1-1; no clear D. The CDR3 extends over 12 amino acids. The germline V gene encodes CDR1 DFQATT and CDR2 SNEGSKA (reference sequence). Trimming took 3 bases from V and 7 from J, leaving 12 bases between them. CDR3 loop: CSARAAQREAFF. For the CDR3, the DNA is TGCAGTGCTAGGGCCGCGCAACGTGAAGCTTTCTTT.

The gene calls are TRBV7-2 and TRBJ2-5; D perhaps matches TRBD1 (5 bases). Germline V gives CDR1 SGHTA, CDR2 FQGNSA. There are 13 residues in the CDR3. With 5 bases removed from V and 1 base from J, the gap between germline ends came to 8 bases. The CDR3 nucleotides read TGTGCCAGCAGCCATGACAGCCAAGAGACCCAGTACTTC. Residues: CASSHDSQETQYF.

CDR3 in amino acids: CASRFLFSGGRDTEAFF. The CDR3 DNA follows: TGTGCCAGCAGGTTCCTCTTTAGTGGTGGTCGCGACACTGAAGCTTTCTTT. The chain uses TRBV27 and TRBJ1-1; unclear D gene. From germline, CDR1 is MNHEY and CDR2 SMNVEV (reference sequence). The CDR3 is 17 amino acids. Trimming took 6 bases from V and 3 from J, leaving 23 bases between them.

In its sample, this clonotype was seen once. V is TRBV24-1 and J is TRBJ2-1; 10 bases agree with TRBD1. Germline CDR1 reads KGHDR; CDR2 reads SFDVKD. The CDR3 has 17 residues. The ends lost 7 bases at V and 7 bases at J; junction bases unmatched: 15. The CDR3: CATSAGPGQGIGNEQFF. CDR3 in DNA: TGTGCCACCAGCGCCGGGCCGGGACAGGGGATTGGAAATGAGCAGTTCTTC.

The CDR3, as DNA: TGTGCCTGGAGCCTTTCCTACGAGCAGTACTTC. It codes for CAWSLSYEQYF. The chain is built from TRBV30 and TRBJ2-7; unclear D gene. Germline CDR1 reads GTSNPN; CDR2 reads SVGIG (reference sequence). V was clipped by 3 bases and J by 1 base, with 4 bases between them. CDR3 length: 11 amino acids.

The chain recombines TRBV20-1 with TRBJ1-3; 7 bases map to TRBD1. The J segment lost 3 bases and the V segment lost 1 base, leaving 3 bases of the junction unmatched. Germline CDR1 is DFQATT and CDR2 is SNEGSKA (reference sequence). The CDR3 runs to 14 residues. The CDR3 DNA sequence: TGCAGTGCTAGAGGCAGGGGGATTGGAAACACCATATATTTT. Its protein product is CSARGRGIGNTIYF.

J is TRBJ1-1 and V is TRBV24-1, with 9 bases lining up with TRBD1. This CDR3 is 16 amino acids long. The germline V gene encodes CDR1 KGHDR and CDR2 SFDVKD. Trimming took 10 bases from V and 1 from J; bases not matched to a gene: 12. The CDR3 region has the DNA TGTGCCACGAGAGGGGACAGGGAGGGAGCGAACACTGAAGCTTTCTTT. Its protein product is CATRGDREGANTEAFF.

This rearrangement joins TRBV5-8 to TRBJ1-5; D uncertain. The V end was cut by 5 bases, the J end by 4 bases, with 10 bases between. This CDR3 has 13 amino acids. Germline values: CDR1 SGHTS, CDR2 YDEGEE. As DNA, the CDR3 is TGTGCCAGCAGACATAATCCGAATCAGCCCCAGCATTTT. It yields the protein CASRHNPNQPQHF.

The chain has TRBV5-1 and TRBJ1-2; D perhaps matches TRBD1 (6 bases). Trimming left V 4 bases short and J 8 bases short, with 15 bases between. The CDR3 totals 13 residues. Germline CDR1 is SGHRS and CDR2 is YFSETQ. CDR3 bases: TGCGCCAGCAGCCAAGGACAGTCCAGGGGCTACACCTTC. Translated, it gives CASSQGQSRGYTF.

This clonotype has a handful of counts. The CDR3 DNA is TGCAGTGCTCCCCCGAGGTCGACTAGCGGGAGAGGCGAGCAGTACTTC. This encodes CSAPPRSTSGRGEQYF. The chain uses TRBV20-1 and TRBJ2-7; 12 nucleotides match TRBD2. Germline CDR1 reads DFQATT; CDR2 reads SNEGSKA (reference sequence). V shed 5 bases, J shed 6 bases, and the junction held 14 bases outside the gene matches. The CDR3 is made up of 16 amino acids.

The rearrangement links TRBV6-1 to TRBJ1-5; 9 nucleotides line up with TRBD1. Losses at the gene ends were 6 bases for V and 5 bases for J; bases not matched to a gene: 5. The CDR3 loop spans 14 amino acids. CDR1 and CDR2 from the germline V gene are MNHNS and SASEGT. This CDR3 reads CASRRTGEYQPQHF. DNA of the CDR3: TGTGCCAGCAGACGGACAGGGGAGTATCAGCCCCAGCATTTT.

This chain connects TRBV5-1 to TRBJ1-2; the D is unclear. V lost 3 bases to trimming and J lost 1 base, with 7 bases between them. Germline CDR1 reads SGHRS; CDR2 reads YFSETQ. This CDR3 is built from 13 residues. CDR3 amino acids: CASSWVFNYGYTF. DNA for the CDR3: TGCGCCAGCAGCTGGGTCTTTAACTATGGCTACACCTTC.

This chain links TRBV7-2 with TRBJ1-2, with D hard to call. The CDR3 loop spans 13 amino acids. The germline gives CDR1 SGHTA, CDR2 FQGNSA. The ends were cut back, 5 bases at V and 8 bases at J, with 15 bases in the middle. CDR3 residues: CASSPRREQGYTF. The CDR3 coding sequence is TGTGCCAGCAGCCCACGACGGGAGCAGGGCTACACCTTC.

This clonotype has more than one count but fewer than ten. DNA for the CDR3: TGCAGTGCTTTCCGGGACACCCTGTACGAGCAGTACTTC. Translation gives CSAFRDTLYEQYF. V usage is TRBV20-1 and J usage is TRBJ2-7, with a weak D call TRBD1 (6 bases). CDR1 and CDR2 (germline): DFQATT, SNEGSKA (reference sequence). The CDR3 totals 13 residues. The V end lost 5 bases, the J end lost 4 bases, and 15 bases lay between the germline ends.

The chain combines TRBV6-1 with TRBJ2-1, with a possible D match to TRBD1 (7 bases). This CDR3 comprises 16 residues. Trimming took off 7 bases at V and 10 bases at J, with 26 bases between the two ends. Germline CDR1 MNHNS, CDR2 SASEGT. The CDR3 DNA sequence: TGTGCCAGCACCCCCCTCGGAGGGGGCGGAACCCAAGAGCAGTTCTTC. It yields the protein CASTPLGGGGTQEQFF.

V gene TRBV20-1 combines with J gene TRBJ1-2; 7 bases match TRBD1. The CDR3 runs to 13 residues. J was trimmed by 7 bases and V by 6 bases; bases with no gene match: 11. Germline V gives CDR1 DFQATT, CDR2 SNEGSKA (reference sequence). This chain's CDR3 is CSARNPGGIGYTF. The CDR3 DNA is TGCAGTGCGCGCAACCCAGGGGGAATTGGCTACACCTTC.

The chain couples TRBV27 to TRBJ1-6; TRBD1 matches 10 bases. The CDR3 has 17 amino acids. V lost 2 bases to trimming and J lost 10 bases; unmatched junction nucleotides: 11. The germline CDR1 and CDR2 sequences are MNHEY and SMNVEV (reference sequence). CDR3 in DNA: TGTGCCAGCAGTTTAGACAGGGGGCCTGGTATATCCTCACCCCTCCACTTT. Its protein product is CASSLDRGPGISSPLHF.